One T cell receptor beta chain is described in this entry. In the authors' methods: From reference gene primer amplification, estimates of nucleated cell counts were derived. This table comes from immunoSEQ multiplex PCR, and its TCRdb copy is limited to in-frame clones, with some not included. D and trimming come from the DNA, and the V and J calls and clone size come from that table. The sample has around 20,000 clones, 70% to 90% seen once; the top ten hold 25% to 30%. These data belong to a study of blood T cell repertoires in COVID-19. Study overall: Nucleic acid was either cDNA or gDNA, and it came from T cells, B-cell-depleted T cells, or PBMCs.

With V trimmed by 5 bases and J by 0 bases, 12 bases remained unmatched. This CDR3 has 19 residues. Germline V gives CDR1 SGHRS, CDR2 YFSETQ. V and J are TRBV5-1 and TRBJ2-6; 9 nucleotides align to TRBD1. The receptor was isolated from a human donor with active COVID-19. The donor label of this sample is uncertain. Sequencing input: peripheral blood. For the CDR3, the DNA is TGCGCCAGCAGTCTCGTTCCGGGACAGGGAATCTCTGGGGCCAACGTCCTGACTTTC. Translated: CASSLVPGQGISGANVLTF.